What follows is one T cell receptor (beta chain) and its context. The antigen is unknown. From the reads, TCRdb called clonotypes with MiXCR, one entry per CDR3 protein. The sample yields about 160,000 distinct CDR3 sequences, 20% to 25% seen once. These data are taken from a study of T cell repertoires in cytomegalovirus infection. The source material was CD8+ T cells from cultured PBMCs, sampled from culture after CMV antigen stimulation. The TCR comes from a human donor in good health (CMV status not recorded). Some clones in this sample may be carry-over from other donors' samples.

In DNA, the CDR3 is TGCAGCGCTAAATCCGGGACAGGGTCCCTGCGGACTGAAGCTTTCTTT. Protein product: CSAKSGTGSLRTEAFF. The chain uses TRBV29-1 and TRBJ1-1, with 9 bases that match TRBD1. From germline, CDR1 is SQVTM and CDR2 ANQGSEA. The length of the CDR3 is 16 residues. Losses at the gene ends were 7 bases for V and 5 bases for J; bases not matched to a gene: 17.